The 5 T cell receptor beta chains below all came from one sample that was sequenced in a study of early stage breast cancer tumors. Profiled with immunoSEQ multiplex PCR; TCRdb holds only in-frame clones, not every one. Of roughly 13,000 clones listed, 79% are singletons. Source material: normal breast tissue next to the tumor. The receptors come from a person between 50 and 60 years old with breast cancer.

The chain links TRBV7-9 to TRBJ2-3, with 8 bases matching TRBD2. The germline V gene encodes CDR1 SEHNR and CDR2 FQNEAQ (reference sequence). The CDR3 extends over 16 amino acids. The trim removed 2 bases at V and 7 bases at J, leaving 11 bases unmatched. In DNA form, the CDR3 reads TGTGCCAGCAGCTTATTCCTCGGGGGGGCGAAAAATACGCAGTATTTT. Encoded protein: CASSLFLGGAKNTQYF.

This chain joins TRBV28 and TRBJ1-1; D might be TRBD1 (5 bases). This CDR3 has 17 amino acids. Deletions cut 0 bases from V and 1 base from J, with 15 bases between. Germline V CDR1 and CDR2: MDHEN, SYDVKM. In DNA form, the CDR3 reads TGTGCCAGCAGTTTATGGGGGGGAGGGGTTGGGAACACTGAAGCTTTCTTT. This sequence encodes CASSLWGGGVGNTEAFF.

This chain links TRBV7-9 with TRBJ1-2; possible D gene TRBD1, 6 bases. Germline-derived CDR1 and CDR2 are SEHNR and FQNEAQ (reference sequence). V lost 5 bases to trimming and J lost 8 bases, with 15 bases between them. This CDR3 has 13 residues. This CDR3 is CASSLEGGGGYTF. The CDR3 DNA sequence: TGTGCCAGCAGCCTCGAGGGAGGGGGGGGCTACACCTTC.

The CDR3 sequence: CASSEELAGKETQYF. In DNA, the CDR3 is TGCGCCAGCAGTGAGGAACTAGCGGGGAAAGAGACCCAGTACTTC. This rearrangement joins TRBV10-1 to TRBJ2-5; 10 bases line up with TRBD2. The V segment lost 2 bases and the J segment 3 bases; nucleotides outside the gene matches: 3. The CDR3 length is 15 residues. Germline values: CDR1 WNHNN, CDR2 SYGVQD (reference sequence).

This sequence joins TRBV25-1 and TRBJ2-7, with unresolved D. Germline V gene sequence: CDR1 MGHDK, CDR2 SYGVNS. The V end was cut by 1 base, the J end by 3 bases, with 7 bases between. The length of the CDR3 is 13 residues. CDR3: CASSEWSDYEQYF. CDR3 DNA: TGTGCCAGCAGTGAATGGTCAGACTACGAGCAGTACTTC.